The 9 T cell receptor beta chains below come from one sample, sequenced in a study of CD8 T cells in Susac syndrome. Reverse transcription used roughly 0.45 to 1 ug RNA and random hexamers. TCRdb itself ran the immunoSEQ multiplex PCR reads through MiXCR, one entry per CDR3 protein. The table shows under 200,000 distinct CDR3 sequences, with 85% to 95% occurring only once. Sequencing was performed on CD4+ T cells from PBMCs. These receptors were taken from a human donor with Susac syndrome.

J is TRBJ1-2 and V is TRBV30, with 12 nucleotides matching TRBD1. Germline CDR1 reads GTSNPN; CDR2 reads SVGIG (reference sequence). The V and J ends lost 4 bases and 8 bases, in that order; junction bases with no gene match: 11. The CDR3 sequence is 15 residues long. CDR3 DNA sequence: TGTGCCTGGATCCATGCGGGACAGGGGGCGTTCGGCTACACCTTC. It specifies CAWIHAGQGAFGYTF.

The V and J genes are TRBV11-2 and TRBJ2-7; D is undetermined. Trimming took 1 base from V and 1 from J, leaving 8 bases between them. This CDR3 comprises 14 residues. Looked up from germline, CDR1 is SGHAT and CDR2 is FQNNGV. CDR3: CASSLAGQSYEQYF. CDR3 nucleotides: TGTGCCAGCAGCTTAGCGGGCCAATCCTACGAGCAGTACTTC. Full variable domain (outside the CDR3, taken from reference TRBV11-2 and TRBJ2-7): EAGVAQSPRYKIIEKRQSVAFWCNPISGHATLYWYQQILGQGPKLLIQFQNNGVVDDSQLPKDRFSAERLKGVDSTLKIQPAKLEDSAVYLCASSLAGQSYEQYFGPGTRLTVT.

The CDR3: CASSPRPSSGANVLTF. The CDR3 DNA reads TGTGCCAGCAGCCCCCGTCCTAGCTCTGGGGCCAACGTCCTGACTTTC. V gene TRBV6-2 or TRBV6-3 combines with J gene TRBJ2-6; D not certain. CDR1 is MNHEY and CDR2 is SVGEGT in the germline V gene. There are 16 residues in the CDR3. Deletions cut 6 bases from V and 0 bases from J, with 12 bases between.

This clonotype was found once. This chain joins TRBV20-1 and TRBJ1-4, with D uncertain. The CDR3 loop spans 14 amino acids. CDR1 is DFQATT and CDR2 is SNEGSKA in the germline V gene (reference sequence). V lost 0 bases to trimming and J lost 6 bases, with 11 bases between them. Here the CDR3 reads CSARDPWIDEKLFF. CDR3 DNA: TGCAGTGCTAGAGATCCCTGGATTGATGAAAAACTGTTTTTT.

In its sample, this clonotype was seen once. The V and J genes are TRBV20-1 and TRBJ1-6; D is possibly TRBD1 (6 bases). The CDR3 contains 13 residues. CDR1 and CDR2 (germline): DFQATT, SNEGSKA (reference sequence). The CDR3 spells CSAAGTTDSPLHF. In DNA, the CDR3 is TGCAGCGCCGCCGGGACAACCGATTCACCCCTCCACTTT.

The V and J genes are TRBV5-6 and TRBJ1-2, with TRBD1 as a possible D gene (5 bases). The V gene's germline CDR1 is SGHDT and CDR2 YYEEEE. V was trimmed by 5 bases and J by 7 bases, leaving 15 bases between them. CDR3 length: 13 residues. CDR3 loop: CASRYGTSVGYTF. Here the CDR3 DNA reads TGTGCCAGCAGGTACGGGACTTCTGTTGGCTACACCTTC.

The chain employs TRBV2 and TRBJ2-1; the match to TRBD2 covers 9 bases. The germline CDR1 and CDR2 sequences are SNHLY and FYNNEI. J was trimmed by 5 bases and V by 4 bases; bases with no gene match: 3. This CDR3 has 14 amino acids. The DNA for the CDR3 is TGTGCCAGCAGTGGCGGGGGGGCCAACAATGAGCAGTTCTTC. Residues: CASSGGGANNEQFF.

This clonotype was picked up one time. The rearrangement uses TRBV5-1 and TRBJ1-2; possibly TRBD1 for D (6 bases). Germline lookup yields CDR1 SGHRS and CDR2 YFSETQ. The CDR3 spans 14 residues. The V and J ends lost 4 bases and 7 bases respectively, with 17 bases between them. The CDR3 here is CASSPGQPNSGYTF. CDR3 sequence (DNA): TGCGCCAGCAGCCCCGGACAGCCCAACAGTGGCTACACCTTC. The whole variable domain, remainder taken from reference TRBV5-1 and TRBJ1-2, is KAGVTQTPRYLIKTRGQQVTLSCSPISGHRSVSWYQQTPGQGLQFLFEYFSETQRNKGNFPGRFSGRQFSNSRSEMNVSTLELGDSALYLCASSPGQPNSGYTFGSGTRLTVV.

This clonotype was recorded only once. The V and J genes are TRBV3-1 and TRBJ1-3; D gene ambiguous. Germline loops: CDR1 LGHDT, CDR2 YNNKEL (reference sequence). The CDR3 is made up of 16 amino acids. V dropped 2 bases and J dropped 3 bases, with 14 bases sitting between them. This chain's CDR3 is CASSQSYSFGGNTIYF. CDR3 sequence (DNA): TGTGCCAGCAGCCAAAGTTACAGTTTCGGTGGAAACACCATATATTTT.